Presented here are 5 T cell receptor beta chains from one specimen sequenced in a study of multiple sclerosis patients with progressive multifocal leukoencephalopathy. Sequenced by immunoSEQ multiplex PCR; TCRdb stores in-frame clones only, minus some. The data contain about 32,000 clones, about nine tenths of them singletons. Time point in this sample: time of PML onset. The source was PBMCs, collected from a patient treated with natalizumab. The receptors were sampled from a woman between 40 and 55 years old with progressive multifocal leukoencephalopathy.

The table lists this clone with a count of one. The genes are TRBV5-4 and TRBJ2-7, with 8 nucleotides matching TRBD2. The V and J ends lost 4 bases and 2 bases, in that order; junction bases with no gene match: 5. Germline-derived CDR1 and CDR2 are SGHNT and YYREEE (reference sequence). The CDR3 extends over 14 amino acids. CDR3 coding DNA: TGTGCCAGCAGCCCCGGGACTAGACCCTACGAGCAGTACTTC. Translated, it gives CASSPGTRPYEQYF.

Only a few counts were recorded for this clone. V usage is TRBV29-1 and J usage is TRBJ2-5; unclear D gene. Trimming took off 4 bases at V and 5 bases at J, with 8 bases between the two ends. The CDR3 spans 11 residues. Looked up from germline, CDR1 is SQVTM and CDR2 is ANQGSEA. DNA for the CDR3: TGCAGCGTTGGTTTGAGTGAGACCCAGTACTTC. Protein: CSVGLSETQYF.

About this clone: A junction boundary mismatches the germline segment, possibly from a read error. CDR3 protein: CASRYYEQYF. The DNA for the CDR3 is TGTGCCAGCAGATACTACGAGCAGTACTTC. This rearrangement joins TRBV6-6 to TRBJ2-7; D is undetermined. Germline CDR1 and CDR2: MNHNY and SVGAGI (reference sequence). There are 10 residues in the CDR3.

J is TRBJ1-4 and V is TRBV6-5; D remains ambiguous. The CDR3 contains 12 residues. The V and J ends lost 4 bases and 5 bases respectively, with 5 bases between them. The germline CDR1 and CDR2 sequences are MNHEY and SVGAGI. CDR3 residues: CASSSVNEKLFF. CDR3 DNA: TGTGCCAGCAGTTCTGTGAATGAAAAACTGTTTTTT.

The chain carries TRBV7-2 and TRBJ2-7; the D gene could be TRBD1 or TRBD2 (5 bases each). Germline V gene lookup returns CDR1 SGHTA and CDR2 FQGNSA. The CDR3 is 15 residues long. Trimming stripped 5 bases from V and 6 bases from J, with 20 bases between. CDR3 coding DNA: TGTGCCAGCAGCGGGGAACTCGGGACGGTGGGCGAGCAGTACTTC. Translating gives CASSGELGTVGEQYF.